Shown below are 28 T cell receptor beta chains from a single sample sequenced in a study of blood T cell repertoires in COVID-19 (dated by TCRdb to between 2020 and 2021). The library was prepared using the immunoSEQ multiplex PCR assay. TCRdb mirrors the immuneACCESS table, restricted to in-frame sequences. Some clones are absent from its copies; in checked studies, under half trace to an unresolved V gene, and the reason for the others is unknown. This sample gives a few hundred thousand clones in total; approximately 89% of them show up just once. Roughly a tenth of the sample is taken by the ten largest. The specimen was PBMCs or T cells enriched from blood (not recorded which). These receptors were taken from a woman in her forties who had recovered from COVID-19.

V and J are TRBV24-1 and TRBJ2-3; 13 bases map to TRBD2. V shed 2 bases, J shed 5 bases, and the junction held 3 bases outside the gene matches. The CDR3 is 16 residues long. Germline lookup yields CDR1 KGHDR and CDR2 SFDVKD. In DNA form, the CDR3 reads TGTGCCACCAGTGATTGGGGACTAGCGGGAAAAGATACGCAGTATTTT. This gives the protein CATSDWGLAGKDTQYF.

The chain has TRBV7-6 and TRBJ2-2, with D perhaps TRBD2 (6 bases). V lost 3 bases, J lost 4 bases, and 9 bases lay in between. Germline V CDR1 and CDR2: SGHVS, FNYEAQ. This CDR3 spans 14 amino acids. In DNA, the CDR3 is TGTGCCAGCAGCTTCGGCGGGATCACCGGGGAGCTGTTTTTT. Translated, it gives CASSFGGITGELFF.

The chain carries TRBV29-1 and TRBJ1-5; tentatively, D is TRBD1 (5 bases). CDR1 and CDR2 from the germline V gene are SQVTM and ANQGSEA. This CDR3 contains 14 residues. V was shortened by 4 bases and J by 2 bases, with 12 bases between the two germline ends. CDR3 nucleotide sequence: TGCAGCGTTGCGGAGGGAGGGGGCAATCAGCCCCAGCATTTT. It codes for CSVAEGGGNQPQHF.

This chain connects TRBV4-2 to TRBJ2-1, with TRBD1 as a possible D gene (5 bases). The CDR3 totals 16 residues. Germline V lookup: CDR1 LGHNA, CDR2 YNFKEQ. Trimming removed 3 bases from V and 0 bases from J, with 12 bases in between. In nucleotides, the CDR3 is TGTGCCAGCAGCCATTATGACAGTAGCTCCTACAATGAGCAGTTCTTC. It translates to CASSHYDSSSYNEQFF.

V and J are TRBV28 and TRBJ2-3; the D gene is possibly TRBD1 (6 bases). Germline CDR1 MDHEN, CDR2 SYDVKM. Deletions cut 2 bases from V and 4 bases from J, with 10 bases between. The CDR3 spans 14 residues. The CDR3 region is CASSLQQGADTQYF. The DNA of the CDR3 is TGTGCCAGCAGTTTACAACAGGGAGCAGATACGCAGTATTTT.

In DNA, the CDR3 is TGTGCCAGCAGCCCCGGGGTCACCCCCGGGGAGCTGTTTTTT. Its translation: CASSPGVTPGELFF. V is TRBV7-2 and J is TRBJ2-2, with D possibly matching TRBD2 (5 bases). The CDR3 spans 14 residues. Germline CDR1 and CDR2: SGHTA and FQGNSA. V lost 5 bases, J lost 6 bases, and 13 bases lay in between. The complete variable domain, with remaining parts taken from reference TRBV7-2 and TRBJ2-2, reads GAGVSQSPSNKVTEKGKDVELRCDPISGHTALYWYRQSLGQGLEFLIYFQGNSAPDKSGLPSDRFSAERTGGSVSTLTIQRTQQEDSAVYLCASSPGVTPGELFFGEGSRLTVL.

The chain links TRBV27 to TRBJ2-7; 8 bases line up with TRBD2. The CDR3 runs to 13 residues. V lost 7 bases to trimming and J lost 6 bases; unmatched junction nucleotides: 8. Germline CDR1 MNHEY, CDR2 SMNVEV (reference sequence). CDR3 in DNA: TGTGCCAGCACTCCTCTAAGCGGGGGCGAGCAGTACTTC. Translating gives CASTPLSGGEQYF.

J is TRBJ2-3 and V is TRBV18; possibly TRBD1 for D (6 bases). The V gene's germline CDR1 is KGHSH and CDR2 LQKENI. CDR3 length: 20 residues. Deletions cut 2 bases from V and 0 bases from J, with 24 bases between. This CDR3 reads CASSPWRQVGQTSSTDTQYF. Here the CDR3 DNA reads TGTGCCAGCTCACCATGGCGACAGGTGGGTCAAACCTCTAGCACAGATACGCAGTATTTT. The variable domain in full, with the rest retrieved from reference TRBV18 and TRBJ2-3, is NAGVMQNPRHLVRRRGQEARLRCSPMKGHSHVYWYRQLPEEGLKFMVYLQKENIIDESGMPKERFSAEFPKEGPSILRIQQVVRGDSAAYFCASSPWRQVGQTSSTDTQYFGPGTRLTVL.

CDR3: CASTPLSGDQPQHF. In DNA, the CDR3 is TGTGCCAGCACCCCCCTTAGCGGTGACCAGCCCCAGCATTTT. The chain is built from TRBV7-9 and TRBJ1-5, with D unresolved. The germline V gene encodes CDR1 SEHNR and CDR2 FQNEAQ (reference sequence). Trimming pared 7 bases from V and 7 bases from J, leaving 17 bases between. The CDR3 length is 14 residues.

This chain links TRBV30 with TRBJ2-1; no definite D call. CDR3 length: 11 amino acids. CDR1 GTSNPN and CDR2 SVGIG come from the germline V gene (reference sequence). V was shortened by 3 bases and J by 10 bases, with 10 bases between the two germline ends. The CDR3 region is CAWSESWEQFF. The CDR3 region has the DNA TGTGCCTGGAGCGAGTCTTGGGAGCAGTTCTTC. Complete variable domain (other parts from reference TRBV30 and TRBJ2-1): SQTIHQWPATLVQPVGSPLSLECTVEGTSNPNLYWYRQAAGRGLQLLFYSVGIGQISSEVPQNLSASRPQDRQFILSSKKLLLSDSGFYLCAWSESWEQFFGPGTRLTVL.

V usage is TRBV24-1 and J usage is TRBJ2-5; TRBD1 agrees at 7 bases. The germline V gene has CDR1 KGHDR and CDR2 SFDVKD. Trimming took 4 bases from V and 4 from J; bases not matched to a gene: 8. This CDR3 region has 15 residues. As DNA, the CDR3 is TGTGCCACCAGTGACCCCGGACAGGCCGGAGAGACCCAGTACTTC. Its translation is CATSDPGQAGETQYF.

With respect to this clone: The junction differs from germline at one of its ends, possibly a read error. The chain has TRBV25-1 and TRBJ2-7; 8 bases match TRBD2. The germline gives CDR1 MGHDK, CDR2 SYGVNS. The CDR3 has 11 amino acids. The CDR3 here is CATSGSYEQYF. The CDR3, as DNA: TGCGCCACTAGCGGTTCCTACGAGCAGTACTTC.

The rearrangement joins TRBV2 to TRBJ2-1; TRBD2 matches 11 bases. The CDR3 covers 14 residues. The germline CDR1 and CDR2 sequences are SNHLY and FYNNEI. With 6 bases clipped from V and 12 bases from J, the junction kept 10 bases outside the gene matches. The CDR3 nucleotides read TGTGCCAGCAGGACTAGCGGGGCCCTTGGAGGGCAGTTCTTC. This sequence encodes CASRTSGALGGQFF.

This clone was counted a few times. This chain uses TRBV29-1 with TRBJ2-2; D possibly corresponds to TRBD1 (5 bases). This CDR3 region has 12 residues. The V gene's germline CDR1 is SQVTM and CDR2 ANQGSEA. Trimming left V 3 bases short and J 6 bases short, with 8 bases between. DNA of the CDR3: TGCAGCGTTGACGCAGGGCCCGGGGAGCTGTTTTTT. Its protein is CSVDAGPGELFF.

This clone was picked up a small number of times. The gene calls are TRBV12-5 and TRBJ2-6, with D perhaps matching TRBD2 (5 bases). Germline lookup yields CDR1 LGHNT and CDR2 FRNRAP. The CDR3 is 19 residues long. The V end was cut by 4 bases, the J end by 2 bases, with 21 bases between. CDR3 coding DNA: TGTGCTAGTGGTTCTCCTCCTGTCGAACACGGGGCTGGGGCCAACGTCCTGACTTTC. This translates into CASGSPPVEHGAGANVLTF. The full variable domain, with the rest looked up from reference TRBV12-5 and TRBJ2-6, is DARVTQTPRHKVTEMGQEVTMRCQPILGHNTVFWYRQTMMQGLELLAYFRNRAPLDDSGMPKDRFSAEMPDATLATLKIQPSEPRDSAVYFCASGSPPVEHGAGANVLTFGAGSRLTVL.

The gene calls are TRBV28 and TRBJ1-1; D is perhaps TRBD1 (5 bases). The CDR3 covers 14 residues. V shed 7 bases and J shed 6 bases, with 18 bases lying between them. Germline V gene sequence: CDR1 MDHEN, CDR2 SYDVKM. The CDR3 region is CASTGGGPGPEAFF. In DNA, the CDR3 is TGTGCCAGCACGGGGGGTGGACCCGGACCTGAAGCTTTCTTT.

The chain has TRBV27 and TRBJ1-5, with 7 bases that match TRBD1. Germline V CDR1 and CDR2: MNHEY, SMNVEV (reference sequence). The CDR3 is made up of 15 amino acids. Unmatched junction bases numbered 7, after V lost 5 bases and J lost 3 bases. The CDR3 is CASSLPGGANQPQHF. For the CDR3, the DNA is TGTGCCAGCAGTCTGCCAGGGGGTGCCAATCAGCCCCAGCATTTT.

This clone occurred once. The rearrangement joins TRBV10-3 to TRBJ1-2, with no clear D. The germline V gene encodes CDR1 ENHRY and CDR2 SYGVKD. The CDR3 runs 13 residues. The V gene lost 2 bases and the J gene lost 1 base, with 5 bases spanning the gap. The CDR3 DNA is TGTGCCATCAGTGAGAGCATTAACTATGGCTACACCTTC. This codes for CAISESINYGYTF.

The gene calls are TRBV28 and TRBJ1-2; possible D gene TRBD1, 6 bases. The CDR3 is 16 residues long. Germline CDR1 and CDR2: MDHEN and SYDVKM. The germline V and J ends were trimmed by 2 bases and 4 bases, with 17 bases remaining between them. CDR3 nucleotides: TGTGCCAGCAGTTTAGGGGCCGTACAGGGCGCCTATGGCTACACCTTC. This translates into CASSLGAVQGAYGYTF.

The chain is built from TRBV18 and TRBJ1-5; D may be TRBD1 (6 bases). With 2 bases removed from V and 4 bases from J, the gap between germline ends came to 12 bases. Germline V gene data show CDR1 as KGHSH and CDR2 as LQKENI. This CDR3 contains 15 residues. The CDR3 loop reads CASSPEGQRNQPQHF. DNA for the CDR3: TGTGCCAGCTCACCAGAGGGACAAAGAAATCAGCCCCAGCATTTT.

This chain joins TRBV7-9 and TRBJ1-2, with 7 bases matching TRBD1. J was trimmed by 8 bases and V by 1 base; bases with no gene match: 7. Germline-derived CDR1 and CDR2 are SEHNR and FQNEAQ (reference sequence). CDR3 length: 14 residues. The CDR3 region is CASSLDTGVKGYTF. The CDR3 DNA sequence: TGTGCCAGCAGCTTAGATACAGGGGTAAAGGGCTACACCTTC. The full variable domain, with the rest looked up from reference TRBV7-9 and TRBJ1-2, is DTGVSQNPRHKITKRGQNVTFRCDPISEHNRLYWYRQTLGQGPEFLTYFQNEAQLEKSRLLSDRFSAERPKGSFSTLEIQRTEQGDSAMYLCASSLDTGVKGYTFGSGTRLTVV.

This rearrangement joins TRBV7-6 to TRBJ1-2; a weak D match, TRBD1 (6 bases). V lost 5 bases, J lost 0 bases, and 19 bases lay in between. The CDR3 runs 17 residues. Germline lookup yields CDR1 SGHVS and CDR2 FNYEAQ. CDR3 sequence reads: CASSPQPSTGANYGYTF. CDR3 coding DNA: TGTGCCAGCAGCCCGCAACCGTCGACAGGAGCTAACTATGGCTACACCTTC.

The rearrangement joins TRBV4-1 to TRBJ1-1, with 9 bases matching TRBD1. The J segment lost 5 bases and the V segment lost 3 bases, leaving 7 bases of the junction unmatched. The CDR3 runs 15 residues. Germline values: CDR1 MGHRA, CDR2 YSYEKL. CDR3 sequence (DNA): TGCGCCAGCAGCCATACAGGGGGCGAAGGAACTGAAGCTTTCTTT. Translation gives CASSHTGGEGTEAFF.

The J gene is TRBJ1-2, the V gene TRBV7-9; D is undetermined. The germline V gene encodes CDR1 SEHNR and CDR2 FQNEAQ (reference sequence). The V end lost 3 bases, the J end lost 3 bases, and 8 bases lay between the germline ends. The CDR3 covers 13 residues. The DNA for the CDR3 is TGTGCCAGCAGCTTCTCATCGGACTATGGCTACACCTTC. Translated: CASSFSSDYGYTF.

The rearrangement joins TRBV9 to TRBJ1-2; D is ambiguous. Trimming removed 3 bases from V and 6 bases from J, with 6 bases in between. The CDR3 covers 11 residues. Germline V gene lookup returns CDR1 SGDLS and CDR2 YYNGEE. The CDR3 nucleotides read TGTGCCAGCAGCGCCGTTAATGGCTACACCTTC. Translated, it gives CASSAVNGYTF. Full variable domain (rest looked up from reference TRBV9 and TRBJ1-2): DSGVTQTPKHLITATGQRVTLRCSPRSGDLSVYWYQQSLDQGLQFLIQYYNGEERAKGNILERFSAQQFPDLHSELNLSSLELGDSALYFCASSAVNGYTFGSGTRLTVV.

The table lists this clone with a few counts. The CDR3 reads CASSPSDTGELFF. The CDR3 DNA follows: TGTGCCAGCTCACCAAGCGACACCGGGGAGCTGTTTTTT. V gene TRBV18 combines with J gene TRBJ2-2; D remains ambiguous. The germline CDR1 and CDR2 sequences are KGHSH and LQKENI. Deletions cut 2 bases from V and 3 bases from J, with 4 bases between. This CDR3 region has 13 residues. Looking up the rest from reference TRBV18 and TRBJ2-2 gives the full variable domain: NAGVMQNPRHLVRRRGQEARLRCSPMKGHSHVYWYRQLPEEGLKFMVYLQKENIIDESGMPKERFSAEFPKEGPSILRIQQVVRGDSAAYFCASSPSDTGELFFGEGSRLTVL.

This sequence joins TRBV28 and TRBJ1-1; 7 nucleotides agree with TRBD1. The CDR3 covers 18 residues. The V and J ends lost 4 bases and 0 bases, in that order; junction bases with no gene match: 14. Germline V gene sequence: CDR1 MDHEN, CDR2 SYDVKM. The CDR3 bases are TGTGCCAGCAGTTCTGGGGGTCCGACAGGGACCATGAACACTGAAGCTTTCTTT. The encoded protein is CASSSGGPTGTMNTEAFF.

The rearrangement links TRBV27 to TRBJ2-4; possibly TRBD1 for D (6 bases). V shed 0 bases and J shed 0 bases, with 18 bases lying between them. Germline-derived CDR1 and CDR2 are MNHEY and SMNVEV (reference sequence). This CDR3 comprises 19 residues. The CDR3 spells CASSLSGAAQILAKNIQYF. The CDR3 nucleotides read TGTGCCAGCAGTTTATCGGGGGCAGCTCAGATTCTAGCCAAAAACATTCAGTACTTC.